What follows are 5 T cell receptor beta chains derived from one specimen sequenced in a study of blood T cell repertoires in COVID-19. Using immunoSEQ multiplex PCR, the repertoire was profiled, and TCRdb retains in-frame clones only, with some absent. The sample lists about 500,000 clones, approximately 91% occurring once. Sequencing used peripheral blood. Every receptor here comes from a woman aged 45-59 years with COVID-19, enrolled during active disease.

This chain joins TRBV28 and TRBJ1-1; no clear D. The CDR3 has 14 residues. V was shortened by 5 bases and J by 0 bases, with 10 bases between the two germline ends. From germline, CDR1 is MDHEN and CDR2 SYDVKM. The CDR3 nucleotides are TGTGCCAGCAGTACCTGGGCGCTGAACACTGAAGCTTTCTTT. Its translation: CASSTWALNTEAFF.

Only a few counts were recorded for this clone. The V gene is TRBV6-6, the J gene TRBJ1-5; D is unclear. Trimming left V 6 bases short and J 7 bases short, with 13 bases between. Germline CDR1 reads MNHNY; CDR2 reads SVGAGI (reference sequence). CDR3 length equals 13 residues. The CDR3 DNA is TGTGCCAGCAGCCTCGACGACGGGCAGCCCCAGCATTTT. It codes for CASSLDDGQPQHF.

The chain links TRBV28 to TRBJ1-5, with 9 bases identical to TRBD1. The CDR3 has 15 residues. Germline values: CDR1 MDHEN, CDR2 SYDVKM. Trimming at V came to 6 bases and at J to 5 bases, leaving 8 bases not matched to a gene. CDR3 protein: CASREPGQGYQPQHF. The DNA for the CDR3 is TGTGCCAGCAGGGAACCGGGACAGGGTTATCAGCCCCAGCATTTT.

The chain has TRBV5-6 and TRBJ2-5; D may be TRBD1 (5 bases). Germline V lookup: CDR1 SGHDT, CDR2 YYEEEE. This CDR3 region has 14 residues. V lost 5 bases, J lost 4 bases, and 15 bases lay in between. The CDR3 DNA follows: TGTGCCAGCAGTTATGCCAGTCAGGGAGAGACCCAGTACTTC. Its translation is CASSYASQGETQYF.

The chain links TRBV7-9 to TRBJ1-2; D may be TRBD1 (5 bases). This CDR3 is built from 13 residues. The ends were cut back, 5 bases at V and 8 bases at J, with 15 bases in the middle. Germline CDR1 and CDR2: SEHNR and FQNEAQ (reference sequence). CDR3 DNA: TGTGCCAGCAGCCAAACGGGGGTAGGGGGCTACACCTTC. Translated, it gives CASSQTGVGGYTF.